One sample yielded the 21 T cell receptor beta chains listed below, sequenced in a study of cytomegalovirus exposure and HLA in healthy donors. Data came from immunoSEQ multiplex PCR; TCRdb stores just in-frame clones and leaves some out. This table has about 89,000 clones, around 82% appearing once. The sequenced sample was PBMCs. These receptors were taken from a woman aged 18-30 years in good health and CMV-seropositive.

The CDR3 nucleotides read TGTGCCACTGGCTCGTTGGGGGGGGGCCCCGACAATGAGCAGTTCTTC. Translation gives CATGSLGGGPDNEQFF. The genes are TRBV10-3 and TRBJ2-1, with a possible D match to TRBD2 (7 bases). This CDR3 is built from 16 residues. Trimming pared 10 bases from V and 5 bases from J, leaving 24 bases between. Germline assignment: CDR1 ENHRY and CDR2 SYGVKD.

The J gene is TRBJ1-4, the V gene TRBV28; D uncertain. Germline lookup yields CDR1 MDHEN and CDR2 SYDVKM. The V and J ends lost 1 base and 0 bases respectively, with 6 bases between them. This CDR3 is built from 15 residues. CDR3 DNA sequence: TGTGCCAGCAGTTTATACAGTGCAACTAATGAAAAACTGTTTTTT. This encodes CASSLYSATNEKLFF.

A few counts support this clone. The chain recombines TRBV29-1 with TRBJ2-7; 9 bases agree with TRBD1. Germline V gives CDR1 SQVTM, CDR2 ANQGSEA. The trim removed 6 bases at V and 5 bases at J, leaving 11 bases unmatched. The CDR3 is 14 amino acids. DNA of the CDR3: TGCAGCGTGACCGGGACAGGGTCGCTGGACGAGCAGTACTTC. Amino acids: CSVTGTGSLDEQYF.

The V and J genes are TRBV18 and TRBJ1-5, with TRBD1 matching over 7 bases. Germline values: CDR1 KGHSH, CDR2 LQKENI. CDR3 length equals 15 residues. With 3 bases clipped from V and 7 bases from J, the junction kept 9 bases outside the gene matches. The DNA for the CDR3 is TGTGCCAGCTCACCGACAGGGAGGAATGGACAGCCCCAGCATTTT. This encodes CASSPTGRNGQPQHF. Complete variable domain (other parts from reference TRBV18 and TRBJ1-5): NAGVMQNPRHLVRRRGQEARLRCSPMKGHSHVYWYRQLPEEGLKFMVYLQKENIIDESGMPKERFSAEFPKEGPSILRIQQVVRGDSAAYFCASSPTGRNGQPQHFGDGTRLSIL.

The table lists this clone with a count of one. The chain employs TRBV15 and TRBJ2-5; no clear D gene. CDR3 length: 14 amino acids. Germline CDR1 and CDR2: LNHNV and YYDKDF (reference sequence). V was pared by 0 bases and J by 2 bases, with 7 bases between. As DNA, the CDR3 is TGTGCCACCAGCAGAGAAGCTGAGCAAGAGACCCAGTACTTC. Amino acids: CATSREAEQETQYF.

The chain links TRBV7-9 to TRBJ2-1; D may be TRBD2 (5 bases). From germline, CDR1 is SEHNR and CDR2 FQNEAQ (reference sequence). Trimming left V 8 bases short and J 5 bases short, with 10 bases between. This CDR3 has 12 residues. CDR3 protein: CASVRAHNEQFF. The DNA of the CDR3 is TGTGCCAGCGTGAGGGCCCACAATGAGCAGTTCTTC.

The chain has TRBV18 and TRBJ2-3, with D perhaps matching TRBD2 (6 bases). V was clipped by 10 bases and J by 2 bases, with 13 bases between them. Germline-derived CDR1 and CDR2 are KGHSH and LQKENI. The CDR3 runs to 13 residues. In nucleotides, the CDR3 is TGTGCCATCAGCGGGTCCGTCACAGATACGCAGTATTTT. This sequence encodes CAISGSVTDTQYF.

V and J are TRBV18 and TRBJ2-7; TRBD1 might be the D (6 bases). Germline loops: CDR1 KGHSH, CDR2 LQKENI. The CDR3 runs to 15 residues. The ends were cut back, 0 bases at V and 3 bases at J, with 12 bases in the middle. The CDR3 reads CASSPPGTNLYEQYF. In DNA form, the CDR3 reads TGTGCCAGCTCACCACCTGGGACAAACCTCTACGAGCAGTACTTC.

The rearrangement joins TRBV21-1 to TRBJ2-1; TRBD2 reflects the table's D call only, with no check against the DNA. TRBV21-1 is flagged as a pseudogene. The CDR3 is 19 amino acids. This chain's CDR3 is CASSKAEEGGPYSNNEQFF. Written as DNA, the CDR3 is TGTGCCAGCAGCAAAGCGGAGGAGGGGGGGCCTTATAGTAACAATGAGCAGTTCTTC.

V usage is TRBV6-4 and J usage is TRBJ2-2, with 7 bases identical to TRBD2. The CDR3 is 15 residues long. V lost 4 bases and J lost 3; bases outside the gene matches: 5. Germline V gene data show CDR1 as MRHNA and CDR2 as SNTAGT. CDR3 bases: TGTGCCAGCAGTGCTGGGGGGGTAGACACCGGGGAGCTGTTTTTT. This codes for CASSAGGVDTGELFF.

The V gene is TRBV9, the J gene TRBJ1-3; D possibly corresponds to TRBD1 (5 bases). V dropped 3 bases and J dropped 2 bases, with 9 bases sitting between them. The CDR3 loop spans 14 amino acids. CDR1 is SGDLS, CDR2 YYNGEE, per germline. In nucleotides, the CDR3 is TGTGCCAGCAGCGCGCGGGGGACTGGAAACACCATATATTTT. Protein sequence: CASSARGTGNTIYF.

This clone appeared once. This chain uses TRBV28 with TRBJ1-5, with TRBD1 matching 8 bases. J was trimmed by 9 bases and V by 3 bases; bases with no gene match: 13. Per the germline V gene, CDR1 is MDHEN and CDR2 is SYDVKM. The CDR3 contains 16 residues. CDR3 loop: CASSFSGQGAGGPQHF. The CDR3 bases are TGTGCCAGCAGTTTTAGTGGTCAGGGGGCAGGCGGGCCCCAGCATTTT.

The chain recombines TRBV21-1 with TRBJ1-2; the table's TRBD1 call for D was not verified on the DNA. TRBV21-1 is a known pseudogene. This CDR3 has 17 residues. The CDR3 region is CASSKVGGQFWRRGYTF. The CDR3 DNA reads as TGTGCCAGCAGCAAAGTGGGCGGACAGTTTTGGCGAAGGGGCTACACCTTC.

The chain employs TRBV4-2 and TRBJ2-3; weak D call: TRBD2 (7 bases). This CDR3 is 17 amino acids long. Trimming pared 0 bases from V and 4 bases from J, leaving 17 bases between. Germline V CDR1 and CDR2: LGHNA, YNFKEQ. This chain's CDR3 is CASSQEAGARVADTQYF. The CDR3 coding sequence is TGTGCCAGCAGCCAAGAGGCGGGGGCCCGAGTGGCAGATACGCAGTATTTT.

The chain links TRBV28 to TRBJ2-3; the D gene is possibly TRBD1 (6 bases). Per germline, CDR1 MDHEN and CDR2 SYDVKM. Trimming left V 6 bases short and J 13 bases short, with 17 bases between. This CDR3 contains 12 residues. In nucleotides, the CDR3 is TGTGCCAGCAGCAACCCCGCCGGGACAAAGTATTTT. It translates to CASSNPAGTKYF.

The V and J genes are TRBV2 and TRBJ1-3, with 8 bases aligning to TRBD1. CDR1 and CDR2 (germline): SNHLY, FYNNEI. The CDR3 spans 16 residues. The V segment lost 5 bases and the J segment 2 bases; nucleotides outside the gene matches: 8. The CDR3 sequence is CASSQNTGGPGNTIYF. In DNA form, the CDR3 reads TGTGCCAGCAGTCAGAATACAGGGGGGCCTGGAAACACCATATATTTT.

The V call is TRBV28, the J call TRBJ1-3; D might be TRBD1 (6 bases). The CDR3 has 16 amino acids. Trimming took off 4 bases at V and 0 bases at J, with 13 bases between the two ends. Germline loops: CDR1 MDHEN, CDR2 SYDVKM. The CDR3 coding sequence is TGTGCCAGCAGTTGGACAGATTTTTTCTCTGGAAACACCATATATTTT. It encodes CASSWTDFFSGNTIYF.

The chain is built from TRBV7-6 and TRBJ1-3; 8 nucleotides match TRBD1. The CDR3 runs to 17 residues. V gave up 5 bases and J gave up 1 base; unmatched junction bases: 10. Germline-derived CDR1 and CDR2 are SGHVS and FNYEAQ. The CDR3 DNA sequence: TGTGCCAGCAGCCTCAGGACAGGGCTGGTTTCTGGAAACACCATATATTTT. As protein: CASSLRTGLVSGNTIYF.

The rearrangement uses TRBV7-8 and TRBJ1-1; D is possibly TRBD1 (5 bases). The CDR3 has 18 residues. Germline CDR1 and CDR2: SGHVS and FQNEAQ. V was clipped by 1 base and J by 4 bases, with 22 bases between them. As DNA, the CDR3 is TGTGCCAGCAGCTTAGTGGGCAGTCCTAGCGCCGGGGCCACTGAAGCTTTCTTT. Residues: CASSLVGSPSAGATEAFF. The whole variable domain, remainder taken from reference TRBV7-8 and TRBJ1-1, is GAGVSQSPRYKVAKRGQDVALRCDPISGHVSLFWYQQALGQGPEFLTYFQNEAQLDKSGLPSDRFFAERPEGSVSTLKIQRTQQEDSAVYLCASSLVGSPSAGATEAFFGQGTRLTVV.

This chain links TRBV5-1 with TRBJ2-2; 12 nucleotides agree with TRBD1. J gave up 5 bases and V 1 base, and 3 bases lay outside the gene matches. CDR1 is SGHRS, CDR2 YFSETQ, per germline. The CDR3 loop spans 16 amino acids. The CDR3 DNA reads as TGCGCCAGCAGCTTGTCGGGACAGGGGGCAACCGGGGAGCTGTTTTTT. Translating gives CASSLSGQGATGELFF.

The chain employs TRBV7-6 and TRBJ2-7; 10 bases fit TRBD2. Germline V gene sequence: CDR1 SGHVS, CDR2 FNYEAQ. The CDR3 is 15 amino acids. Trimming at V came to 1 base and at J to 3 bases, leaving 3 bases not matched to a gene. The CDR3 spells CASSLGLAGVYEQYF. CDR3 DNA: TGTGCCAGCAGCTTAGGGCTAGCGGGGGTCTACGAGCAGTACTTC.